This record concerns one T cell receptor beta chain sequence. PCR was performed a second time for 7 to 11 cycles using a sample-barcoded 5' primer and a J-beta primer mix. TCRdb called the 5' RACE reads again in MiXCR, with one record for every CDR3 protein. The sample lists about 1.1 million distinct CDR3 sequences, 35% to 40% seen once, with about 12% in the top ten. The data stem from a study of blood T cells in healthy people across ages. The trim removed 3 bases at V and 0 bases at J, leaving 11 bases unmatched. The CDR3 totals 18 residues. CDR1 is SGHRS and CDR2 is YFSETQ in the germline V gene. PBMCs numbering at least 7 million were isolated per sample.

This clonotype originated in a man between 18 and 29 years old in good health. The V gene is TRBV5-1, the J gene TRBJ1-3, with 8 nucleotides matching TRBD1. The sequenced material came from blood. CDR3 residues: CASSSARDRTHSGNTIYF. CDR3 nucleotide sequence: TGCGCCAGCAGCTCGGCTCGGGACAGGACCCACTCTGGAAACACCATATATTTT.